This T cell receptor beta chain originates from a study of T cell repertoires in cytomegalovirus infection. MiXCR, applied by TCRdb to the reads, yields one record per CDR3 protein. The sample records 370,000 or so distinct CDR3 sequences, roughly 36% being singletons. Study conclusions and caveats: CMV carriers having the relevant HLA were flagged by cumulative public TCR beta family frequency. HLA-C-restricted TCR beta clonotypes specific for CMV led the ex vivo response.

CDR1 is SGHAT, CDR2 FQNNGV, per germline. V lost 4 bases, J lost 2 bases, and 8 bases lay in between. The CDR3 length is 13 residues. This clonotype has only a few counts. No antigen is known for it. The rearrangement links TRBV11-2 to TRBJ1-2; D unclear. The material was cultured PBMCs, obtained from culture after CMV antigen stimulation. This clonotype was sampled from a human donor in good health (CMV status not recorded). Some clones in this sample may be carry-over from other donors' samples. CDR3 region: CASSSRENYGYTF. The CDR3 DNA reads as TGTGCCAGCAGCTCCAGAGAGAACTATGGCTACACCTTC. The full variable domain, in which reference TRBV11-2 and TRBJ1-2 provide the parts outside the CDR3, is EAGVAQSPRYKIIEKRQSVAFWCNPISGHATLYWYQQILGQGPKLLIQFQNNGVVDDSQLPKDRFSAERLKGVDSTLKIQPAKLEDSAVYLCASSSRENYGYTFGSGTRLTVV.